This record looks at one T cell receptor beta chain sequence and its context. The data originate from a study of shared clonotypes between healthy human individuals. CD4+ cell separation produced CD45RA+ naive and CD45RA-negative memory subsets. The assay was immunoSEQ multiplex PCR, and TCRdb's table has in-frame clones only and misses some. The sample has roughly 700,000 clones, approximately 79% seen once. The source of this sequence is a woman between 25 and 40 years old in good health. Material for sequencing was memory CD4+ T cells sorted from blood. As for subset: CD45RA-negative fraction.

CDR3: CASSVATGTYNEQFF. CDR3 nucleotides: TGTGCCAGCAGCGTTGCAACGGGGACCTACAATGAGCAGTTCTTC. This sequence joins TRBV9 and TRBJ2-1; tentatively, D is TRBD2 (5 bases). CDR1 SGDLS and CDR2 YYNGEE come from the germline V gene. This CDR3 is 15 amino acids long. Trimming removed 2 bases at V and 2 bases at J, with 11 bases between.